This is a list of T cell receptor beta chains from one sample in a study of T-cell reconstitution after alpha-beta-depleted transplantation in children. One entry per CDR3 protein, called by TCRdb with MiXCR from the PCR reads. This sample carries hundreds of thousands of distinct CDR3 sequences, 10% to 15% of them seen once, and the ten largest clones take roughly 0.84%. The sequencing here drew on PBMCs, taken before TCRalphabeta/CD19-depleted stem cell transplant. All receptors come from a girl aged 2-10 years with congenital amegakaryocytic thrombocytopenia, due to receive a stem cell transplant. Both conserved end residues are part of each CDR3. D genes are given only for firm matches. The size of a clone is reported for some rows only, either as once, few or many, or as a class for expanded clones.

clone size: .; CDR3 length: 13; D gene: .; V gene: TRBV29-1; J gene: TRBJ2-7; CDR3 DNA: TGCAGCGTTGAACACCCCACCAAGGACGAGCAGTACTTC; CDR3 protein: CSVEHPTKDEQYF
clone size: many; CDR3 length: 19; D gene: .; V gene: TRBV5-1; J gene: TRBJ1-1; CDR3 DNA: TGCGCCAGCAGCCCGGACCGTACAGGGACAACACACCTGAACACTGAAGCTTTCTTT; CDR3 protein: CASSPDRTGTTHLNTEAFF
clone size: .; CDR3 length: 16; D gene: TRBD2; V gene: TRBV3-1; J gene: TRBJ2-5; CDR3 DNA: TGTGCCAGCAGCCAAGTTCCTAGCGGGAGTTGGGAGACCCAGTACTTC; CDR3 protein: CASSQVPSGSWETQYF
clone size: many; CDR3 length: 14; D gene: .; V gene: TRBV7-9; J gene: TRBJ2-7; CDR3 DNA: TGTGCCAGCAGCTCTTGGACAGACTCCTACGAGCAGTACTTC; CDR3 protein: CASSSWTDSYEQYF
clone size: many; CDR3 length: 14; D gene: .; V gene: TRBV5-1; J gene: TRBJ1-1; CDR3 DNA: TGCGCCAGCAGCCGGACGACAGAAAACACTGAAGCTTTCTTT; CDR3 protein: CASSRTTENTEAFF
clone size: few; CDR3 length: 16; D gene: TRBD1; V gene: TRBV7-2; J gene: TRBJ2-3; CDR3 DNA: TGTGCCAGCAGCTTGTTCCCCCAGGGGGGCACAGATACGCAGTATTTT; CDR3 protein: CASSLFPQGGTDTQYF
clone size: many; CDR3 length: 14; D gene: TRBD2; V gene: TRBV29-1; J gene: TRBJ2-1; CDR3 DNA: TGCAGCGTTGAACGGGACTACCCTTACAATGAGCAGTTCTTC; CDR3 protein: CSVERDYPYNEQFF
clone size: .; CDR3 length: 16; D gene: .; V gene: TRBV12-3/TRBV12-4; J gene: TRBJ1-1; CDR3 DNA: TGTGCCAGCAGTTTAAGCGGTACCAGGATGAACACTGAAGCTTTCTTT; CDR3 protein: CASSLSGTRMNTEAFF
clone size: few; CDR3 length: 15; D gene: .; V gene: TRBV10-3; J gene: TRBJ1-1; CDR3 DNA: TGTGCCATCAGTTTCGACGGACGCCTAGACACTGAAGCTTTCTTT; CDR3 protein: CAISFDGRLDTEAFF
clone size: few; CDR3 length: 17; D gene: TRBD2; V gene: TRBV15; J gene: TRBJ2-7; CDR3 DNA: TGTGCCACCAGCAGAGAGTCAAGGGCTAGCGGCTCCTACGAGCAGTACTTC; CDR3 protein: CATSRESRASGSYEQYF
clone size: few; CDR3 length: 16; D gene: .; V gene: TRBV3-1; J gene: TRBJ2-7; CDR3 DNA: TGTGCCAGCAGCCAAGATGGCGCAGCGAACTCCTACGAGCAGTACTTC; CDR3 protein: CASSQDGAANSYEQYF
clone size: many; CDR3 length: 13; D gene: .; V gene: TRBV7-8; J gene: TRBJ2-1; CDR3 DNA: TGTGCCAACGGTGAGGGGGACTACAATGAGCAGTTCTTC; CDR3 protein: CANGEGDYNEQFF
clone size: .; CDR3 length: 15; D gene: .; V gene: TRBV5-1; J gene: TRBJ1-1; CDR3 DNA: TGCGCCAGCAGCGGACCAGATGGGGGCTACCCTGCAGCTTTCTTT; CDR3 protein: CASSGPDGGYPAAFF
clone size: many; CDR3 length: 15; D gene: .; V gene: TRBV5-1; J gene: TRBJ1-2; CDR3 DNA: TGCGCCAGCAGCAAGGAGGGACACCGCCTCTATGGCTACACCTTC; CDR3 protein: CASSKEGHRLYGYTF
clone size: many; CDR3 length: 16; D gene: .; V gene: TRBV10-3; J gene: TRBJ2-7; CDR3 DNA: TGTGCCATCAGTCCACCCTTCAGGTCAAAGGCCTACGAGCAGTACTTC; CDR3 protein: CAISPPFRSKAYEQYF
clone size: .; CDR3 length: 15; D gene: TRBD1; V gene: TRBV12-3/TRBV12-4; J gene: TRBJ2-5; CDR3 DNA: TGTGCCAGCAGCCCAAAAACAGGGGGCTGGGAGACCCAGTACTTC; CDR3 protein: CASSPKTGGWETQYF
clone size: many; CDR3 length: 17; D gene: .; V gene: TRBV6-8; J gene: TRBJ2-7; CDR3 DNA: TGTGCCAGCAGTACGTCCCGGGACTGGCCCCTCTACTCCGAGCAGTACTTC; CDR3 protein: CASSTSRDWPLYSEQYF
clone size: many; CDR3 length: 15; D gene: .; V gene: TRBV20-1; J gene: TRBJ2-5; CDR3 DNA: TGCAGTGCTAGAGAATACGGCGGGTTGCAAGAGACCCAGTACTTC; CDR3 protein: CSAREYGGLQETQYF
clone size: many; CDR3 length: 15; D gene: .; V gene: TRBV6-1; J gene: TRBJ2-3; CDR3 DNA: TGTGCCAGCAGTGAAGCTAGGCCGATTCCTGGTGGGCTGTATTTT; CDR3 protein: CASSEARPIPGGLYF
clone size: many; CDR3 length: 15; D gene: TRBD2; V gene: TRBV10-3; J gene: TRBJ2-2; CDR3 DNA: TGTGCCACCATAGCGGGAGACACGAACACCGGGGAGCTGTTTTTT; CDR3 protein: CATIAGDTNTGELFF
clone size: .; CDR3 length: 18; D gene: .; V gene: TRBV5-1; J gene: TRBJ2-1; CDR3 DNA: TGCGCCAGCAGCCCTGGGATCTTCAGCCAAAGCTCCTACAATGAGCAGTTCTTC; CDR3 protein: CASSPGIFSQSSYNEQFF
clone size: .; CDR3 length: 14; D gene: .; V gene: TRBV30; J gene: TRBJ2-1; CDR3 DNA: TGTGCCTGGAGCCTTTTGGCAGGGGAGTATGAGCAGTTCTTC; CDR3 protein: CAWSLLAGEYEQFF
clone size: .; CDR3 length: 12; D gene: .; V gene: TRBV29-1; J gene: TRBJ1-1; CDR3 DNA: TGCAGCGTTGAAACGATAGGGACCCGAGCTTTCTTT; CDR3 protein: CSVETIGTRAFF
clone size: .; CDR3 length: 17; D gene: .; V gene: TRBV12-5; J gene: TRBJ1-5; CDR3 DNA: TGTGCTAGTGGTTTGGTACTGGACAGAGCTAGCAATCAGCCCCAGCATTTT; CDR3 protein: CASGLVLDRASNQPQHF
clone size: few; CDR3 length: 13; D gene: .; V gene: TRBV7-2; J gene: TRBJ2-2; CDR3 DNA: TGTGCCAGCAGCGTCGGGCCAACCGGGGAGCTGTTTTTT; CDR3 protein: CASSVGPTGELFF
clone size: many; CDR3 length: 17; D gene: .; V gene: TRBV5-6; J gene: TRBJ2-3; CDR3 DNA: TGTGCCAGCAGCTTGGGCCCTCGGGCCCCCGGAGCAGATACGCAGTATTTT; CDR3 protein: CASSLGPRAPGADTQYF
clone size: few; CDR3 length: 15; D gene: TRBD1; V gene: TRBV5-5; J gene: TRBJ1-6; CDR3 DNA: TGTGCCAGCAGCGGGGACAGGGCCTATAATTCACCCCTCCACTTT; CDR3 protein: CASSGDRAYNSPLHF